This entry lists 9 T cell receptor beta chains sequenced from one sample in a study of blood T cells in healthy people across ages. Next came a second PCR, run for roughly 6 to 11 cycles, which used a sample-barcoded 5' primer along with a J-beta primer mix. TCRdb ran MiXCR on the 5' RACE reads and lists one entry per CDR3 protein. In the table there are hundreds of thousands of distinct CDR3 sequences, roughly 56% of which are singletons. The sequencing input was blood. The receptors originated from a man between 35 and 55 years old in good health.

This clonotype was seen a single time. V gene TRBV20-1 combines with J gene TRBJ2-5; D tentatively reads TRBD1 or TRBD2 (5 bases each). The DNA end favors TRBJ2-7, so the J call may be wrong. CDR1 and CDR2 (germline): DFQATT, SNEGSKA (reference sequence). CDR3 size: 16 residues. CDR3 loop: CSARGAFGDALHEQYF. The CDR3 DNA follows: TGCAGTGCTAGAGGCGCATTCGGGGACGCTTTGCACGAGCAGTACTTC.

This clonotype was seen more than once but under ten times. The DNA for the CDR3 is TGTGCCAGCAGCTTGCGAGCGGGAGGATTCAGCTCCTACAATGAGCAGTTCTTC. This gives the protein CASSLRAGGFSSYNEQFF. V usage is TRBV11-3 and J usage is TRBJ2-1; TRBD2 agrees at 9 bases. Germline V lookup: CDR1 SGHNT, CDR2 YENEEA. Trimming took 3 bases from V and 0 from J; bases not matched to a gene: 9. CDR3 length equals 18 residues.

The gene calls are TRBV11-1 and TRBJ2-5; D uncertain. The ends were cut back, 5 bases at V and 11 bases at J, with 24 bases in the middle. The CDR3 extends over 15 amino acids. CDR1 is SGHAT, CDR2 FQDESV, per germline (reference sequence). The CDR3 DNA is TGTGCCAGCAGCCCCCCCCCTCTAGTCCGCAATGAGCAGTACTTC. It codes for CASSPPPLVRNEQYF.

The chain is built from TRBV20-1 and TRBJ2-1, with unresolved D. Trimming pared 6 bases from V and 6 bases from J, leaving 15 bases between. The CDR3 has 13 amino acids. From germline, CDR1 is DFQATT and CDR2 SNEGSKA (reference sequence). CDR3 sequence (DNA): TGCAGTGCCCCCCCGGATTCGGCCAATGAGCAGTTCTTC. Its translation: CSAPPDSANEQFF.

V is TRBV27 and J is TRBJ1-2, with 9 nucleotides matching TRBD1. Germline CDR1 and CDR2: MNHEY and SMNVEV (reference sequence). Trimming removed 6 bases from V and 13 bases from J; junction bases left unmatched: 9. The CDR3 covers 12 residues. The CDR3 DNA follows: TGTGCCAGCAGGGAACAGGGGGCCGCAATCACCTTC. It encodes CASREQGAAITF.

About this clonotype itself: A much larger clone lies one base from this, so it may be a read error. This chain links TRBV20-1 with TRBJ2-7, with D possibly matching TRBD1 (6 bases). The germline V gene has CDR1 DFQATT and CDR2 SNEGSKA (reference sequence). This CDR3 spans 14 amino acids. Trimming removed 0 bases from V and 3 bases from J, with 12 bases in between. CDR3 in DNA: TGCAGTGCTAGAGAGCGCAGGGACAACTACGAGCAGTACTTC. As protein: CSARERRDNYEQYF.

This clonotype was seen a few times. The chain links TRBV10-3 to TRBJ1-2, with 9 bases identical to TRBD1. CDR1 and CDR2 (germline): ENHRY, SYGVKD. The CDR3 has 15 amino acids. V lost 2 bases to trimming and J lost 6 bases; unmatched junction nucleotides: 7. CDR3 in amino acids: CAISELGTGSDGYTF. The CDR3, as DNA: TGTGCCATCAGTGAGCTCGGGACAGGGTCGGATGGCTACACCTTC.

In regard to this clonotype: One end of the junction fails to match germline, which may point to a read error. The V and J genes are TRBV3-1 and TRBJ2-3, with a weak D call TRBD2 (5 bases). The V gene's germline CDR1 is LGHDT and CDR2 YNNKEL (reference sequence). CDR3 length: 15 residues. The CDR3 reads CASNQKGRGTDTQYF. DNA of the CDR3: TGTGCCAGCAACCAAAAAGGGCGGGGCACAGATACGCAGTATTTT.

This clonotype was seen a few times. V and J are TRBV11-2 and TRBJ2-7; D might be TRBD1 (6 bases). The ends were cut back, 0 bases at V and 3 bases at J, with 9 bases in the middle. CDR1 is SGHAT, CDR2 FQNNGV, per germline. The CDR3 has 14 residues. CDR3 sequence (DNA): TGTGCCAGCAGCTTAGAACAGGGTATCTACGAGCAGTACTTC. Amino acid sequence: CASSLEQGIYEQYF.